This T cell receptor (beta chain) was documented in a study of blood T cells in healthy people across ages (dated by TCRdb to about 2015). As for the study more broadly: In model experiments, template switching captured roughly one uniquely barcoded TCR beta cDNA molecule for every two T cells. Four age groups were formed from the donors: young (average about 15 years), middle-aged (approximately 40), aged (62) and long-lived (more than 75). To avoid experimental bias, donors of different ages were spread randomly across the sequencing lanes. The study analyzed two additional independent replicas of 1 million unique cDNA reads from the same blood draw for two donors, one aged 18 to 30 and one aged 80 or older. The study measured age-related changes in TCR beta repertoire diversity using deep sequencing normalized with unique cDNA molecular identifiers.

The CDR3 sequence holds 13 residues, the cysteine and phenylalanine included. Of all the DNA, just the CDR3 is kept, 39 bases in frame from base 1. For CDR1 and CDR2, the germline V gene (reference sequence) lists DFQATT and SNEGSKA. What the study reported, not specific to this receptor: Donor CMV infection status was unknown, potentially confounding age-related changes in expanded clonotypes. Estimates of total diversity from one million sequenced T cells were regarded as lower bounds and underestimates. Observed TCR beta diversity per million T cells fell roughly linearly with age, and a significant reduction was already apparent by age around 40. Since profiling was done on bulk unsorted PBMCs, naive and antigen-experienced compartments could not be conclusively compared. Compared with the aged group, the long-lived group had more naive CD4+ T cells, fewer expanded clones and increased TCR diversity, suggesting age selection. There was a strong correlation between observed TCR beta diversity and the percentage of naive T cells measured by flow cytometry.

Concerning this clonotype: Its antigen is not yet known. A much larger clone is a single base away; this may be a read error.

Donors were a few dozen systemically healthy Caucasian individuals from Russia aged roughly 6 to 100 years. Ten milliliters of peripheral blood were drawn from each donor into EDTA-treated Vacutainer tubes. Ficoll-Paque density-gradient centrifugation was used to isolate PBMCs, with at least 7 million obtained per sample. Trizol reagent was used to extract total RNA from PBMCs, with at least 5 micrograms per sample. For every donor, an aliquot of PBMCs went through flow cytometry to measure the percentages of naive CD45RAhigh/CD27high T cells. The library came from 5' RACE. TCRdb names Illumina HiSeq 2500 as the instrument used. A second PCR of roughly 6 to 12 cycles was run with a J-beta primer mix and a sample-barcoded 5' primer. A unique molecular identifier was introduced onto each TCR beta cDNA molecule by a template-switch 5' adaptor carrying 12 random nucleotides. At least 2.5 million CDR3-containing paired-end reads were obtained from each sample. All of the RNA was converted into first-strand cDNA using the Mint cDNA synthesis kit, with a TRBC-specific oligonucleotide serving as the primer. Following uracil-DNA glycosylase treatment, all cDNA underwent a first 18-cycle PCR with the universal primers M1SS and BC2_uni_R. In the original analysis: Each sample was normalized by randomly selecting 1 million high-quality reads, each carrying a distinct molecular identifier. Reads with shared molecular identifiers were discarded instead of being binned into consensus sequences. MiTCR, with a Q25 quality threshold and the strictest error-elimination algorithm, was used for CDR3 identification, clonotype clustering and error correction. A nonparametric unseen species model with Euler transformation was used to estimate a lower bound on total TCR beta diversity. Starting from the raw public reads, TCRdb applied fastp trimming at Q25, assembled clones with MiXCR and retained in-frame beta chains. Each entry is one CDR3 protein sequence, shown with its most common DNA and genes. TCRdb's processing, not the authors' own work, is the source of the V and J calls. The sample has around 870,000 distinct CDR3 sequences on record, under 30% of them singletons. Approximately 15% of the sample lies in the top ten.

The receptor was isolated from a woman older than 75 in good health. Sequencing input: blood. In this chain, TRBV20-1 is recombined with TRBJ1-2; tentative D gene TRBD1, with 5 bases matching. The CDR3: CSVRDGGGYGYTF. The base sequence is TGCAGTGTTAGAGATGGCGGGGGCTATGGCTACACCTTC.